This T cell receptor beta chain was recovered during a study of blood T cells in healthy people across ages. The CDR3 is 16 residues long. Germline values: CDR1 KGHDR, CDR2 SFDVKD. V was cut by 3 bases and J by 4 bases, with 15 bases left in between. Combining a sample-barcoded 5' primer with a J-beta primer mix, a second PCR ran for roughly 6 to 11 cycles. Using its own MiXCR run on the 5' RACE reads, TCRdb lists one record per CDR3 protein. The data hold roughly 1,100,000 distinct CDR3 sequences, with approximately 26% observed a single time. This clonotype was observed a few times. These data also formed part of another study, on T cells of mothers and their children. From that report: A few healthy Caucasian mothers served as donors, and their six children did as well.

Sequencing used blood. The J gene is TRBJ2-1, the V gene TRBV24-1, with TRBD1 as a possible D gene (5 bases). The source of this sequence is a girl aged 2-10 years in good health. The CDR3 region has the DNA TGTGCCACCAGTGATAGGAAAGGGGATTCATACAATGAGCAGTTCTTC. Protein sequence: CATSDRKGDSYNEQFF.